A single sample gave rise to the 11 T cell receptor beta chains below, sequenced in a study of cytomegalovirus exposure and HLA in healthy donors. The PCR ran on 60 Vbeta and 13 Jbeta primers. Measured with immunoSEQ multiplex PCR; TCRdb has only the in-frame clones, and not every one. The repertoire has about 110,000 clones, 60% to 85% of them found once; the top ten carry roughly 4.9%. Sequencing input: PBMCs. These receptors originate from a female donor in good health and CMV-seropositive.

Only one count was recorded for this clone. The rearrangement uses TRBV15 and TRBJ1-1, with D hard to call. With 0 bases removed from V and 0 bases from J, the gap between germline ends came to 11 bases. This CDR3 has 16 amino acids. Germline loops: CDR1 LNHNV, CDR2 YYDKDF (reference sequence). Here the CDR3 DNA reads TGTGCCACCAGCAGAGAAAGCGGCCCCATGAACACTGAAGCTTTCTTT. Translating it yields CATSRESGPMNTEAFF.

The chain employs TRBV19 and TRBJ1-3; no clear D gene. The V gene's germline CDR1 is LNHDA and CDR2 SQIVND (reference sequence). With 5 bases removed from V and 4 bases from J, the gap between germline ends came to 6 bases. The CDR3 totals 12 residues. In nucleotides, the CDR3 is TGTGCCAGTAGTGCACGGGGAAACACCATATATTTT. Protein sequence: CASSARGNTIYF.

The V and J genes are TRBV27 and TRBJ1-2, with a possible D match to TRBD1 (5 bases). This CDR3 spans 16 amino acids. Germline CDR1 MNHEY, CDR2 SMNVEV (reference sequence). V shed 2 bases and J shed 7 bases, with 20 bases lying between them. CDR3 residues: CASSLTTGTKVPGYTF. The CDR3 DNA follows: TGTGCCAGCAGTTTAACTACGGGGACTAAGGTCCCTGGCTACACCTTC.

CDR3 sequence (DNA): TGTGCCAGCAGTAAGGGGGGGACAGGTTATCGCCATGAGCAGTTCTTC. The encoded protein is CASSKGGTGYRHEQFF. The chain uses TRBV14 and TRBJ2-1; D perhaps matches TRBD1 (8 bases). This CDR3 has 16 amino acids. The V gene lost 6 bases and the J gene lost 8 bases, with 23 bases spanning the gap. CDR1 is SGHDN and CDR2 is FVKESK in the germline V gene.

This chain connects TRBV7-9 to TRBJ1-1; TRBD1 agrees at 11 bases. Germline trimming cut 5 bases from V and 0 bases from J; bases unmatched to any gene: 5. CDR1 and CDR2 (germline): SEHNR, FQNEAQ (reference sequence). The CDR3 extends over 16 amino acids. CDR3 sequence reads: CASSPTDRGLNTEAFF. For the CDR3, the DNA is TGTGCCAGCAGCCCGACGGACAGGGGGCTGAACACTGAAGCTTTCTTT. Full variable domain (rest looked up from reference TRBV7-9 and TRBJ1-1): DTGVSQNPRHKITKRGQNVTFRCDPISEHNRLYWYRQTLGQGPEFLTYFQNEAQLEKSRLLSDRFSAERPKGSFSTLEIQRTEQGDSAMYLCASSPTDRGLNTEAFFGQGTRLTVV.

The chain couples TRBV4-1 to TRBJ2-1; TRBD2 matches at 14 bases. This CDR3 has 19 amino acids. The trim removed 1 base at V and 2 bases at J, leaving 7 bases unmatched. Germline assignment: CDR1 MGHRA and CDR2 YSYEKL. This CDR3 reads CASSQGLAGGLLAYNEQFF. CDR3 nucleotide sequence: TGCGCCAGCAGCCAAGGACTAGCGGGGGGGCTTTTGGCCTACAATGAGCAGTTCTTC.

This clone was observed once. The chain combines TRBV5-8 with TRBJ1-5; D remains ambiguous. Germline-derived CDR1 and CDR2 are SGHTS and YDEGEE. The CDR3 has 15 residues. The V end was cut by 4 bases, the J end by 4 bases, with 15 bases between. The DNA of the CDR3 is TGTGCCAGCAGCCCTCGGGGTGAGGGTAATCAGCCCCAGCATTTT. Protein sequence: CASSPRGEGNQPQHF.

This clone was seen only a few times. The chain employs TRBV30 and TRBJ1-6; 9 bases match TRBD1. From germline, CDR1 is GTSNPN and CDR2 SVGIG (reference sequence). The J segment lost 9 bases and the V segment lost 3 bases, leaving 9 bases of the junction unmatched. This CDR3 is built from 15 residues. The CDR3, as DNA: TGTGCCTGGAGACCCCCGGGACAGGGTGGTTCACCCCTCCACTTT. Amino acid sequence: CAWRPPGQGGSPLHF.

This clone was seen once. The chain combines TRBV12-5 with TRBJ2-1; D is ambiguous. Germline CDR1 is LGHNT and CDR2 is FRNRAP. The CDR3 loop spans 11 amino acids. Trimming left V 6 bases short and J 7 bases short, with 7 bases between. CDR3 sequence: CASGSLNEQFF. The CDR3 nucleotides read TGTGCTAGTGGGTCACTGAATGAGCAGTTCTTC.

The chain joins TRBV2 to TRBJ2-1; TRBD1 aligns across 10 bases. V was clipped by 2 bases and J by 9 bases; unmatched bases: 4. The V gene's germline CDR1 is SNHLY and CDR2 FYNNEI. The CDR3 totals 14 residues. CDR3 bases: TGTGCCAGCAGTGAAACAGGACAGGGGGGTGAGCAGTTCTTC. This encodes CASSETGQGGEQFF.

The chain joins TRBV19 to TRBJ1-2; D is perhaps TRBD1 (6 bases). Germline assignment: CDR1 LNHDA and CDR2 SQIVND (reference sequence). V was trimmed by 4 bases and J by 2 bases, leaving 14 bases between them. The CDR3 runs to 15 residues. The CDR3 reads CASSTPGRGNYGYTF. The CDR3 DNA reads TGTGCCAGTAGTACCCCTGGCAGGGGAAACTATGGCTACACCTTC. Supplemented by reference TRBV19 and TRBJ1-2, the full variable domain reads DGGITQSPKYLFRKEGQNVTLSCEQNLNHDAMYWYRQDPGQGLRLIYYSQIVNDFQKGDIAEGYSVSREKKESFPLTVTSAQKNPTAFYLCASSTPGRGNYGYTFGSGTRLTVV.